The TCR beta chain under discussion was sequenced for a study of PD-1 blockade in classical Hodgkin lymphoma. Study-level background: With a 2-week interval, patients received intravenous nivolumab at 3 mg/kg.

Each and every patient relapsed after autologous stem cell transplantation, and patients got differing brentuximab vedotin exposure. On this clone: The antigen remains undetermined.

The protocol was immunoSEQ multiplex PCR, while the TCRdb copy is restricted to in-frame clones and leaves out a portion. In the table there are approximately 98,000 clones, around 89% of which are singletons. V was clipped by 6 bases and J by 3 bases, with 10 bases between them. Germline V gene data show CDR1 as MDHEN and CDR2 as SYDVKM. The CDR3 is 13 amino acids. Study-wide findings and caveats: Exclusion covered patients beginning nivolumab under 1 year post-ASCT. Undefined causes, possibly disease activity or prior therapy, underlie the repertoire differences. Researchers reported that CD4+ TCR diversity, though not CD8+, rose significantly by C4D1.

V gene TRBV28 combines with J gene TRBJ2-3; TRBD2 might be the D (5 bases). This TCR was recovered from a human donor with classical Hodgkin lymphoma. Source: peripheral blood mononuclear cells (PBMCs), taken before the second cycle of nivolumab. CDR3 amino acids: CASSRGLTDTQYF. DNA of the CDR3: TGTGCCAGCAGCCGAGGACTGACAGATACGCAGTATTTT.